These 22 T cell receptor beta chains came from one sample sequenced in a study of T-cell memory formation after mild COVID-19. TCRdb fed the 5' RACE reads into MiXCR, producing one record per CDR3 protein. The sample contains fewer than 650,000 distinct CDR3 sequences, approximately 15% of which appear only once. Input material: PBMCs or a T cell subset sorted from them (not recorded which). The source of these receptors is an adult woman who had mild COVID-19 (a few samples of this study predate the infection). Cell type and time point are not known.

This clonotype was observed a few times. This chain uses TRBV25-1 with TRBJ2-3; TRBD1 matches at 8 bases. The CDR3 has 15 residues. Germline V lookup: CDR1 MGHDK, CDR2 SYGVNS. Trimming at V came to 4 bases and at J to 1 base, leaving 4 bases not matched to a gene. This chain's CDR3 is CASSARGRGTDTQYF. The CDR3 region has the DNA TGTGCCAGCAGTGCCAGGGGGCGCGGCACAGATACGCAGTATTTT.

This rearrangement joins TRBV4-3 to TRBJ2-3, with D perhaps matching TRBD2 (6 bases). The CDR3 is 17 residues long. V dropped 0 bases and J dropped 4 bases, with 17 bases sitting between them. Germline V gene data show CDR1 as LGHNA and CDR2 as YSLEER. CDR3: CASSQDFPGVFADTQYF. The CDR3 region has the DNA TGCGCCAGCAGCCAAGATTTTCCGGGGGTATTCGCAGATACGCAGTATTTT.

V and J are TRBV20-1 and TRBJ2-3; TRBD1 or TRBD2 may be the D gene (5 bases each). Germline V gene lookup returns CDR1 DFQATT and CDR2 SNEGSKA (reference sequence). V was trimmed by 2 bases and J by 6 bases, leaving 12 bases between them. CDR3 length: 13 amino acids. This chain's CDR3 is CSARSPGRDTQYF. As DNA, the CDR3 is TGCAGTGCTAGATCCCCGGGGCGGGATACGCAGTATTTT.

This chain connects TRBV2 to TRBJ2-3; 9 bases map to TRBD1. V trimming: 4 bases; J trimming: 6 bases; junction bases outside the gene matches: 23. Germline CDR1 SNHLY, CDR2 FYNNEI. The CDR3 has 20 residues. CDR3 sequence (DNA): TGTGCCAGCAGTGGGGACCGGGACAGGGCCTCGAGGGGGGCACATGATACGCAGTATTTT. Its translation: CASSGDRDRASRGAHDTQYF.

This clonotype was seen a few times. V gene TRBV4-1 combines with J gene TRBJ2-5; D gene ambiguous. Per germline, CDR1 MGHRA and CDR2 YSYEKL. The length of the CDR3 is 14 residues. Trimming pared 0 bases from V and 2 bases from J, leaving 7 bases between. The CDR3 loop reads CASSQEPRQETQYF. The CDR3 nucleotides are TGCGCCAGCAGCCAAGAACCCAGACAAGAGACCCAGTACTTC.

This clonotype appeared a few times. This chain links TRBV25-1 with TRBJ2-3, with D hard to call. The CDR3 runs to 12 residues. V dropped 4 bases and J dropped 4 bases, with 6 bases sitting between them. CDR1 is MGHDK, CDR2 SYGVNS, per germline. The DNA of the CDR3 is TGTGCCAGCAGTGTTAACCCAGATACGCAGTATTTT. Translated, it gives CASSVNPDTQYF. Looking up the rest from reference TRBV25-1 and TRBJ2-3 gives the full variable domain: EADIYQTPRYLVIGTGKKITLECSQTMGHDKMYWYQQDPGMELHLIHYSYGVNSTEKGDLSSESTVSRIRTEHFPLTLESARPSHTSQYLCASSVNPDTQYFGPGTRLTVL.

In its sample, this clonotype was seen a few times. DNA for the CDR3: TGTGCCAGCAGAATGCGGGGGACCTACGAGCAGTACTTC. This encodes CASRMRGTYEQYF. The V gene is TRBV6-5, the J gene TRBJ2-7, with 7 positions matching TRBD2. Trimming removed 6 bases from V and 2 bases from J; junction bases left unmatched: 4. The CDR3 loop spans 13 amino acids. Germline V gives CDR1 MNHEY, CDR2 SVGAGI.

This clonotype appeared a few times. The CDR3 coding sequence is TGCAGCGTTGAAGAACAGGGCGCCGAGCAGTACTTC. Protein: CSVEEQGAEQYF. This rearrangement joins TRBV29-1 to TRBJ2-7; tentatively, D is TRBD1 (6 bases). The CDR3 length is 12 residues. The V gene lost 0 bases and the J gene lost 6 bases, with 9 bases spanning the gap. In germline, CDR1 is SQVTM, CDR2 ANQGSEA.

The chain employs TRBV24-1 and TRBJ2-7; tentative D call: TRBD2 (6 bases). CDR3 length: 15 amino acids. Germline V CDR1 and CDR2: KGHDR, SFDVKD. The V end was cut by 3 bases, the J end by 2 bases, with 13 bases between. CDR3 region: CATSDPQGGTYEQYF. In DNA, the CDR3 is TGTGCCACCAGTGATCCCCAGGGAGGAACCTACGAGCAGTACTTC.

The sample holds many counts of this clonotype. In nucleotides, the CDR3 is TGTGCCAGCAGCCCCGAATTCACTAGCGGGGCGACGACAGATACGCAGTATTTT. Translating it yields CASSPEFTSGATTDTQYF. The V call is TRBV7-9, the J call TRBJ2-3; TRBD2 aligns across 10 bases. Germline CDR1 reads SEHNR; CDR2 reads FQNEAQ (reference sequence). The CDR3 has 18 residues. V dropped 5 bases and J dropped 3; count of bases not matched to a gene: 14.

This clonotype was detected only a few times. The V and J genes are TRBV5-1 and TRBJ2-1; D is unresolved. The CDR3 length is 12 residues. CDR1 and CDR2 (germline): SGHRS, YFSETQ. V was clipped by 4 bases and J by 6 bases, with 8 bases between them. CDR3 residues: CASSAWGNEQFF. In DNA, the CDR3 is TGCGCCAGCAGCGCGTGGGGCAATGAGCAGTTCTTC.

This chain links TRBV7-6 with TRBJ1-6; D not certain. This CDR3 comprises 16 residues. Germline V CDR1 and CDR2: SGHVS, FNYEAQ. Trimming shortened V by 3 bases and J by 4 bases, and 13 bases separated the two germline ends. The CDR3 nucleotides are TGTGCCAGCAGCTTCGGTCCTCCTAGTTATAATTCACCCCTCCACTTT. This codes for CASSFGPPSYNSPLHF.

This clonotype was recorded a few times. CDR3 sequence: CSVRDKWREETQYF. The CDR3 DNA follows: TGCAGCGTTCGGGATAAGTGGAGGGAAGAGACCCAGTACTTC. This chain connects TRBV29-1 to TRBJ2-5; D may be TRBD2 (6 bases). Germline-derived CDR1 and CDR2 are SQVTM and ANQGSEA. This CDR3 has 14 residues. Trimming cost V 5 bases and J 3 bases, with 16 bases left between them. The complete variable domain, with remaining parts taken from reference TRBV29-1 and TRBJ2-5, reads SAVISQKPSRDICQRGTSLTIQCQVDSQVTMMFWYRQQPGQSLTLIATANQGSEATYESGFVIDKFPISRPNLTFSTLTVSNMSPEDSSIYLCSVRDKWREETQYFGPGTRLLVL.

This clonotype was counted a few times. The V call is TRBV5-1, the J call TRBJ1-5; 8 bases match TRBD1. Germline CDR1 and CDR2: SGHRS and YFSETQ. Losses at the gene ends were 4 bases for V and 2 bases for J; bases not matched to a gene: 8. CDR3 length: 16 residues. CDR3: CASSLGTGGGNQPQHF. CDR3 in DNA: TGCGCCAGCAGCCTAGGGACAGGTGGAGGCAATCAGCCCCAGCATTTT.

This clonotype was observed a few times. The V call is TRBV19, the J call TRBJ1-1, with D perhaps TRBD1 (5 bases). V was trimmed by 5 bases and J by 0 bases, leaving 16 bases between them. Per germline, CDR1 LNHDA and CDR2 SQIVND (reference sequence). This CDR3 is built from 16 residues. The DNA for the CDR3 is TGTGCCAGTAGTTCCGGGACGGAGACTATGAACACTGAAGCTTTCTTT. This codes for CASSSGTETMNTEAFF. Full variable domain (missing parts from reference TRBV19 and TRBJ1-1): DGGITQSPKYLFRKEGQNVTLSCEQNLNHDAMYWYRQDPGQGLRLIYYSQIVNDFQKGDIAEGYSVSREKKESFPLTVTSAQKNPTAFYLCASSSGTETMNTEAFFGQGTRLTVV.

This clonotype was observed a few times. The genes are TRBV9 and TRBJ2-7; the D is unclear. The CDR3 spans 15 residues. In germline, CDR1 is SGDLS, CDR2 YYNGEE. V dropped 0 bases and J dropped 0 bases, with 10 bases sitting between them. The CDR3 loop reads CASSVDPGRSYEQYF. The CDR3 DNA reads TGTGCCAGCAGCGTAGACCCGGGTCGCTCCTACGAGCAGTACTTC.

This CDR3 is CASSGLAGLSSYEQYF. The CDR3 DNA reads as TGCGCCAGCAGCGGCTTAGCGGGGCTTAGCTCCTACGAGCAGTACTTC. The rearrangement uses TRBV5-1 and TRBJ2-7; TRBD2 aligns across 8 bases. Trimming cost V 4 bases and J 0 bases; bases outside gene matches: 9. The CDR3 totals 16 residues. In germline, CDR1 is SGHRS, CDR2 YFSETQ.

This clonotype was detected ten times or more. V and J are TRBV27 and TRBJ2-1; no clear D gene. Trimming removed 3 bases at V and 9 bases at J, with 9 bases between. The CDR3 has 12 amino acids. Germline CDR1 MNHEY, CDR2 SMNVEV (reference sequence). The CDR3 sequence: CASSFIYGEQFF. DNA for the CDR3: TGTGCCAGCAGTTTTATTTACGGTGAGCAGTTCTTC.

This clonotype was seen just once. CDR3 DNA: TGCAGTGCTAGAGCCCCTAGGGGGAGTAACACTGAAGCTTTCTTT. Translated: CSARAPRGSNTEAFF. J is TRBJ1-1 and V is TRBV20-1; tentatively, D is TRBD1 (6 bases). CDR1 DFQATT and CDR2 SNEGSKA come from the germline V gene (reference sequence). This CDR3 is 15 amino acids long. The ends were cut back, 1 base at V and 2 bases at J, with 14 bases in the middle.

This clonotype was counted at least ten times. The chain recombines TRBV12-3 or TRBV12-4 with TRBJ1-5, with a weak D call TRBD1 (5 bases). V gave up 6 bases and J gave up 5 bases, with 14 bases separating them. The length of the CDR3 is 14 residues. The CDR3 sequence is CASSLDNGHQPQHF. CDR3 DNA: TGTGCCAGCAGCCTGGACAACGGCCATCAGCCCCAGCATTTT.

V is TRBV5-1 and J is TRBJ1-2; possibly TRBD1 for D (5 bases). This CDR3 contains 15 residues. Germline-derived CDR1 and CDR2 are SGHRS and YFSETQ. With 5 bases removed from V and 6 bases from J, the gap between germline ends came to 20 bases. The DNA for the CDR3 is TGCGCCAGCAGAGAGTGGGGCAGGGTGATCGATGGCTACACCTTC. Residues: CASREWGRVIDGYTF.

This chain joins TRBV2 and TRBJ1-1; D not certain. This CDR3 region has 12 residues. Trimming stripped 9 bases from V and 3 bases from J, with 11 bases between. Looked up from germline, CDR1 is SNHLY and CDR2 is FYNNEI. In nucleotides, the CDR3 is TGTGCCAGAATCGAATGGGACACTGAAGCTTTCTTT. It translates to CARIEWDTEAFF. The full variable domain, rest sourced from reference TRBV2 and TRBJ1-1, is EPEVTQTPSHQVTQMGQEVILRCVPISNHLYFYWYRQILGQKVEFLVSFYNNEISEKSEIFDDQFSVERPDGSNFTLKIRSTKLEDSAMYFCARIEWDTEAFFGQGTRLTVV.